The 26 T cell receptor beta chains below were found in one sample sequenced in a study of spatial heterogeneity in lung cancer. The time point is: sample taken at primary tumor resection. In TCRdb, the 5' RACE reads were re-called with MiXCR into one record per CDR3 protein. The sample records around 15,000 distinct CDR3 sequences, 3% to 4.5% being singletons. The input for sequencing was normal lung tissue next to the tumor, taken at surgery. The receptors shown here come from a male donor with early-stage non-small cell lung cancer.

This clonotype is labeled as medium-sized. This beta chain came through as a stray read in a library set up for alpha chains, and its size says little. The chain links TRBV29-1 to TRBJ2-1; D is unclear. V was cut by 4 bases and J by 4 bases, with 8 bases left in between. This CDR3 is built from 12 residues. Germline CDR1 SQVTM, CDR2 ANQGSEA. CDR3 region: CSVVSNYNEQFF. The CDR3 DNA sequence: TGCAGCGTTGTTTCTAATTACAATGAGCAGTTCTTC.

This clonotype was found many times. Because the library targeted alpha chains, this beta chain is an off-target read whose size means little. The chain employs TRBV27 and TRBJ2-7; D is ambiguous. CDR1 MNHEY and CDR2 SMNVEV come from the germline V gene (reference sequence). The CDR3 extends over 14 amino acids. V lost 2 bases, J lost 3 bases, and 11 bases lay in between. CDR3 protein: CASSLNGRHYEQYF. DNA for the CDR3: TGTGCCAGCAGTTTAAACGGAAGACACTACGAGCAGTACTTC.

This clonotype was observed at least ten times. This beta chain is off target for a library built for alpha chains, so its abundance means little. V gene TRBV18 combines with J gene TRBJ2-3; tentatively, D is TRBD2 (6 bases). The CDR3 length is 15 residues. Germline CDR1 and CDR2: KGHSH and LQKENI. Trimming stripped 4 bases from V and 4 bases from J, with 15 bases between. This chain's CDR3 is CASSLTRGEADTQYF. As DNA, the CDR3 is TGTGCCAGCTCACTAACGAGAGGGGAGGCAGATACGCAGTATTTT.

Relative to its sample, this clonotype is medium-sized (0.01 to 0.1%). This beta chain is an off-target read within a library intended for alpha chains, so its frequency means little. The chain couples TRBV6-5 to TRBJ1-5; tentative D call: TRBD1 (6 bases). The CDR3 sequence is 16 residues long. In germline, CDR1 is MNHEY, CDR2 SVGAGI. Trimming cost V 5 bases and J 4 bases, with 18 bases left between them. CDR3 sequence: CASSQQGKGGNQPQHF. The CDR3 bases are TGTGCCAGCAGTCAGCAGGGGAAAGGAGGGAATCAGCCCCAGCATTTT.

This clonotype was picked up many times. This beta chain is a stray sequence in a library constructed for alpha chains; its clone size is not meaningful. The rearrangement links TRBV6-1 to TRBJ1-5; D unresolved. V lost 3 bases and J 0 bases, leaving 6 bases between the germline ends. The CDR3 loop spans 14 amino acids. Germline CDR1 and CDR2: MNHNS and SASEGT. The CDR3 is CASSDGHSNQPQHF. The CDR3 bases are TGTGCCAGCAGTGACGGTCATAGCAATCAGCCCCAGCATTTT.

This clonotype has a count of ten or more. Being off target in a library aimed at alpha chains, this beta chain has a size of little meaning. The chain has TRBV20-1 and TRBJ2-7; 7 nucleotides align to TRBD2. This CDR3 comprises 14 residues. Germline V gives CDR1 DFQATT, CDR2 SNEGSKA (reference sequence). V dropped 3 bases and J dropped 6; count of bases not matched to a gene: 11. CDR3 nucleotides: TGCAGTGCTAGTGACGTTCGGGGGGAGCGCGAGCAGTACTTC. This codes for CSASDVRGEREQYF.

This clonotype was seen at least ten times. As an off-target read in a library built for alpha chains, this beta chain has a frequency of little significance. The rearrangement uses TRBV3-1 and TRBJ1-2; D unclear. The CDR3 has 12 amino acids. V was shortened by 1 base and J by 7 bases, with 7 bases between the two germline ends. CDR1 LGHDT and CDR2 YNNKEL come from the germline V gene (reference sequence). CDR3 region: CASSQAGVGYTF. CDR3 DNA sequence: TGTGCCAGCAGCCAAGCCGGGGTTGGCTACACCTTC.

This clonotype was counted at least ten times. The junction shows a germline mismatch at one end, possibly a read error. Found in a library prepared for alpha chains, this beta chain is an off-target read, and its abundance has little meaning. V and J are TRBV24-1 and TRBJ2-3, with 10 bases lining up with TRBD2. Germline V gene lookup returns CDR1 KGHDR and CDR2 SFDVKD. CDR3 length equals 14 residues. The CDR3 DNA reads as TGTGCCACCAGTGATTTACCCATAGCGGGAGGTCTACATTTT. This gives the protein CATSDLPIAGGLHF.

In this sample, this clonotype turned up many times. This beta chain is an unintended read in a library built for alpha chains; its size means little. The V and J genes are TRBV6-2 or TRBV6-3 and TRBJ2-7; no definite D call. Germline V lookup: CDR1 MNHEY, CDR2 SVGEGT. The V gene lost 7 bases and the J gene lost 2 bases, with 6 bases spanning the gap. The CDR3 runs 11 residues. Here the CDR3 DNA reads TGTGCCAGCACCCAAGCCTACGAGCAGTACTTC. Protein: CASTQAYEQYF.

This clonotype has a count of ten or more. The size of this beta chain means little, since it is a stray read in a library made for alpha chains. This CDR3 reads CASSRPKGGSPSLDEQYF. CDR3 DNA: TGTGCCAGCAGTCGACCCAAAGGTGGCAGCCCGTCTCTTGACGAGCAGTACTTC. The V call is TRBV9, the J call TRBJ2-7; D not certain. Trimming pared 5 bases from V and 5 bases from J, leaving 29 bases between. The CDR3 is made up of 18 amino acids. Germline-derived CDR1 and CDR2 are SGDLS and YYNGEE.

This clonotype was observed at least ten times. Being off target in a library aimed at alpha chains, this beta chain has a size of little meaning. The chain carries TRBV12-3 or TRBV12-4 and TRBJ2-5, with D possibly being TRBD2 (5 bases). This CDR3 comprises 15 residues. The V end was cut by 4 bases, the J end by 4 bases, with 16 bases between. CDR3 amino acids: CASSSSTEGGETQYF. CDR3 in DNA: TGTGCCAGCAGTTCCAGCACCGAGGGCGGAGAGACCCAGTACTTC.

This clonotype was recorded many times. Since the library was made to target alpha chains, this beta chain is a stray read and its abundance is not meaningful. The chain joins TRBV27 to TRBJ1-1; 7 bases are shared with TRBD1. The CDR3 has 15 amino acids. Trimming took 5 bases from V and 0 from J; bases not matched to a gene: 6. Germline V gives CDR1 MNHEY, CDR2 SMNVEV (reference sequence). The CDR3 protein is CASSNTDRMNTEAFF. The CDR3 DNA is TGTGCCAGCAGTAACACGGACAGGATGAACACTGAAGCTTTCTTT.

Concerning this clonotype itself: This beta chain came through as a stray read in a library set up for alpha chains, and its size says little. The genes are TRBV19 and TRBJ2-3; a possible D gene is TRBD2 (6 bases). CDR3 length: 13 amino acids. CDR1 is LNHDA and CDR2 is SQIVND in the germline V gene (reference sequence). V shed 8 bases and J shed 4 bases, with 13 bases lying between them. In DNA form, the CDR3 reads TGTGCCAGTGGACTAAAGCGCTCAGATACGCAGTATTTT. Protein sequence: CASGLKRSDTQYF.

In its sample, this clonotype was seen many times. This beta chain represents an off-target read in a library built for alpha chains; its size is of limited meaning. The chain employs TRBV10-3 and TRBJ1-5, with 7 bases lining up with TRBD1. The CDR3 has 15 residues. Unmatched junction bases numbered 9, after V lost 10 bases and J lost 0 bases. Germline CDR1 is ENHRY and CDR2 is SYGVKD. This chain's CDR3 is CATAGTVDSNQPQHF. Here the CDR3 DNA reads TGTGCCACTGCCGGGACAGTTGATAGCAATCAGCCCCAGCATTTT.

This clonotype qualifies as medium-sized. This beta chain is a stray read from a library made for alpha chains; its abundance is not meaningful. This rearrangement joins TRBV30 to TRBJ2-2; a possible D gene is TRBD2 (6 bases). The CDR3 runs 16 residues. With 2 bases removed from V and 4 bases from J, the gap between germline ends came to 17 bases. Per germline, CDR1 GTSNPN and CDR2 SVGIG (reference sequence). CDR3 nucleotides: TGTGCCTGGAGTCTCTCGCCCGGGGGAGCCACCGGGGAGCTGTTTTTT. Encoded protein: CAWSLSPGGATGELFF.

This clonotype was seen many times. This beta chain is off target for a library built for alpha chains, so its abundance means little. The CDR3 coding sequence is TGCAGCGTCAAAGGATGGGCGGAGGCCACTGAAGCTTTCTTT. It yields the protein CSVKGWAEATEAFF. J is TRBJ1-1 and V is TRBV29-1; D is unclear. The CDR3 has 14 residues. The V and J ends lost 6 bases and 4 bases respectively, with 18 bases between them. Germline values: CDR1 SQVTM, CDR2 ANQGSEA.

At least ten counts were recorded for this clonotype. Because the library targeted alpha chains, this beta chain is an off-target read whose size means little. This sequence joins TRBV29-1 and TRBJ1-2; 8 nucleotides align to TRBD1. J was trimmed by 6 bases and V by 6 bases; bases with no gene match: 12. The CDR3 contains 14 residues. Per the germline V gene, CDR1 is SQVTM and CDR2 is ANQGSEA. CDR3 residues: CSVRLQGEVHGYTF. DNA for the CDR3: TGCAGCGTGCGCCTACAGGGGGAGGTTCATGGCTACACCTTC.

This clonotype came up many times. The size of this beta chain means little, since it is a stray read in a library made for alpha chains. The rearrangement joins TRBV7-9 to TRBJ1-1; D remains unclear. Looked up from germline, CDR1 is SEHNR and CDR2 is FQNEAQ (reference sequence). Trimming pared 3 bases from V and 1 base from J, leaving 0 bases between. The CDR3 has 11 residues. The CDR3 region is CASSLNTEAFF. As DNA, the CDR3 is TGTGCCAGCAGCTTGAACACTGAAGCTTTCTTT.

Many counts were recorded for this clonotype. This beta chain is off target for a library built for alpha chains, so its abundance means little. This chain uses TRBV5-1 with TRBJ1-4, with unresolved D. Per germline, CDR1 SGHRS and CDR2 YFSETQ. V lost 0 bases to trimming and J lost 2 bases, with 2 bases between them. The CDR3 covers 13 residues. This CDR3 reads CASSLGTNEKLFF. CDR3 coding DNA: TGCGCCAGCAGCTTGGGGACTAATGAAAAACTGTTTTTT. Full variable domain (outside the CDR3, taken from reference TRBV5-1 and TRBJ1-4): KAGVTQTPRYLIKTRGQQVTLSCSPISGHRSVSWYQQTPGQGLQFLFEYFSETQRNKGNFPGRFSGRQFSNSRSEMNVSTLELGDSALYLCASSLGTNEKLFFGSGTQLSVL.

This clonotype is categorized as medium-sized. A library prepared for alpha chains yielded this beta chain as an off-target read; its size is of little meaning. CDR3: CASSSHPRDSAIYGYTF. The DNA of the CDR3 is TGTGCCAGCAGCTCCCACCCAAGGGACAGCGCTATCTATGGCTACACCTTC. The rearrangement joins TRBV7-2 to TRBJ1-2, with 7 bases aligning to TRBD1. V dropped 4 bases and J dropped 4; count of bases not matched to a gene: 15. Germline V gives CDR1 SGHTA, CDR2 FQGNSA. The CDR3 totals 17 residues.

This clonotype has at least ten counts. This beta chain is an unintended read in a library built for alpha chains; its size means little. The chain links TRBV29-1 to TRBJ1-1; D is possibly TRBD1 (5 bases). Germline V gene data show CDR1 as SQVTM and CDR2 as ANQGSEA. V shed 1 base and J shed 5 bases, with 11 bases lying between them. This CDR3 region has 13 residues. The CDR3 region has the DNA TGCAGCGTTGAAGTAGGTCAGGGTACTGAAGCTTTCTTT. Residues: CSVEVGQGTEAFF.

This clonotype was observed many times. The library was designed around alpha chains, so this beta chain is a stray read whose abundance carries little weight. CDR3 DNA sequence: TGTGCCAGCAGTTACGGACTAGCGGGGTACAATGAGCAGTTCTTC. Its translation is CASSYGLAGYNEQFF. This chain connects TRBV6-2 or TRBV6-3 to TRBJ2-1; TRBD2 matches at 12 bases. The ends lost 2 bases at V and 4 bases at J; junction bases unmatched: 0. The CDR3 loop spans 15 amino acids. CDR1 and CDR2 from the germline V gene are MNHEY and SVGEGT.

This clonotype was seen many times. One end of the junction is discordant with germline, which a read error may explain. A library prepared for alpha chains yielded this beta chain as an off-target read; its size is of little meaning. This chain links TRBV7-7 with TRBJ2-2, with D possibly TRBD1 on 5 matching bases. The CDR3 contains 14 residues. CDR1 SSHAT and CDR2 FNYEAQ come from the germline V gene (reference sequence). CDR3 sequence (DNA): TGTGCTAGCAGCTTAGCCCAGGGCACCGGGGAGCTGTTTTTT. Protein product: CASSLAQGTGELFF.

This clonotype has ten or more counts. The library was prepared for alpha chains; this beta chain is a stray read, so its frequency means little. The CDR3 protein is CASSIGGNTQYF. DNA of the CDR3: TGTGCCAGTAGTATAGGAGGGAACACGCAGTATTTT. J is TRBJ2-3 and V is TRBV19, with D maybe TRBD2 (5 bases). V was cut by 1 base and J by 9 bases, with 8 bases left in between. Germline V CDR1 and CDR2: LNHDA, SQIVND (reference sequence). The CDR3 sequence is 12 residues long.

The table lists this clonotype with many counts. Since the library was made to target alpha chains, this beta chain is a stray read and its abundance is not meaningful. V gene TRBV29-1 combines with J gene TRBJ1-1; 9 positions agree with TRBD1. The germline V gene encodes CDR1 SQVTM and CDR2 ANQGSEA. The V gene end was trimmed by 7 bases and the J gene end by 4 bases; junction bases not matched to a gene: 10. This CDR3 has 14 amino acids. The CDR3 nucleotides read TGCAGCGGTAACACCGACAGGGGGATCACTGAAGCTTTCTTT. Translation: CSGNTDRGITEAFF.

In this sample, this clonotype turned up many times. This beta chain came through as a stray read in a library set up for alpha chains, and its size says little. V gene TRBV7-3 combines with J gene TRBJ2-1, with D tentatively TRBD1 or TRBD2 (5 bases each). The V gene's germline CDR1 is SGHTA and CDR2 FQGTGA. The CDR3 loop spans 17 amino acids. V shed 2 bases and J shed 4 bases, with 18 bases lying between them. The CDR3 loop is CASSLSGTSLGYNEQFF. CDR3 coding DNA: TGTGCCAGCAGCTTATCCGGGACGTCTCTGGGGTACAATGAGCAGTTCTTC. The entire variable domain, with the rest obtained from reference TRBV7-3 and TRBJ2-1, is as follows: GAGVSQTPSNKVTEKGKYVELRCDPISGHTALYWYRQSLGQGPEFLIYFQGTGAADDSGLPNDRFFAVRPEGSVSTLKIQRTERGDSAVYLCASSLSGTSLGYNEQFFGPGTRLTVL.